The TCR beta chain described here comes from a study of T cell responses to AZD1222 COVID-19 vaccine. Findings and caveats of the study: The donor cohort was predominantly white British with a female majority, and clonal diversity may have been underestimated.

The CDR3 extends over 12 amino acids. The germline V gene has CDR1 MNHGY and CDR2 SAAAGT. Libraries were prepared by immunoSEQ multiplex PCR; TCRdb keeps only in-frame clonotypes and omits some of them. The data hold 90,000 to 130,000 clones, with approximately 84% observed a single time. For this clone: Its antigen is unidentified.

The chain carries TRBV6-8 and TRBJ2-3; the D gene could be TRBD1 or TRBD2 (5 bases each). This sequence was found in an adult in good health. The material was peripheral blood, obtained on day 0 of AZD1222 vaccination. The CDR3 protein is CASRGEADTQYF. In DNA, the CDR3 is TGTGCGTCCCGGGGCGAGGCAGATACGCAGTATTTT.